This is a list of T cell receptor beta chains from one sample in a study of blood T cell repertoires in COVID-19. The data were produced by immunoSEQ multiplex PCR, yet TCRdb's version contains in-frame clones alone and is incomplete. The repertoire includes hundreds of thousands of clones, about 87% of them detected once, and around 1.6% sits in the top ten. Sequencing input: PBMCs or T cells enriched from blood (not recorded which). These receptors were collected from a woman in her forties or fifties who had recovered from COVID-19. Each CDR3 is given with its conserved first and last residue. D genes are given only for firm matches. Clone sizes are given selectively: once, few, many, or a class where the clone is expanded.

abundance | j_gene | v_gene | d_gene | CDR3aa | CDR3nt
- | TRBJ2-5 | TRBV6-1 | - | CASSEPFIRQANF | TGTGCCAGCAGTGAACCCTTTATTAGACAGGCTAACTTC
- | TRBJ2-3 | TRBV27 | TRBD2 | CASRPAGGPDTQYF | TGTGCCAGCAGGCCGGCGGGAGGGCCAGATACGCAGTATTTT
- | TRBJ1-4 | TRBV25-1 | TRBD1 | CASSDRTLRGPHEKLFF | TGTGCCAGCAGTGACCGTACTCTCAGGGGGCCTCATGAAAAACTGTTTTTT
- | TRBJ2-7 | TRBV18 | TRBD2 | CASSPTSGYEQYF | TGTGCCAGCTCACCGACTAGCGGATACGAGCAGTACTTC
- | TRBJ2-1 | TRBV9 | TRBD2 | CASSVETSGSHEQFF | TGTGCCAGCAGCGTAGAAACTAGCGGGAGCCATGAGCAGTTCTTC
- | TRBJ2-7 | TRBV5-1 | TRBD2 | CASSPGGRTYEQYF | TGCGCCAGCAGCCCGGGGGGGAGGACCTACGAGCAGTACTTC
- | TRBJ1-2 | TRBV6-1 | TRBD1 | CASSAQGNYGYTF | TGTGCCAGCAGTGCACAGGGGAACTATGGCTACACCTTC
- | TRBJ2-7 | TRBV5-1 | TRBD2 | CASSLGLAYYEQYF | TGCGCCAGCAGCTTGGGACTAGCCTACTACGAGCAGTACTTC
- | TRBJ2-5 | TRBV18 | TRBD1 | CASSPQGQGMETQYF | TGTGCCAGCTCACCACAGGGACAGGGGATGGAGACCCAGTACTTC
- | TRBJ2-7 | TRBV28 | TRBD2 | CASSSPSGSPSEQYF | TGTGCCAGCAGTTCCCCCAGCGGGAGCCCATCCGAGCAGTACTTC
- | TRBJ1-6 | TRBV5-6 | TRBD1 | CASSLGQGGSPLHF | TGTGCCAGCAGTTTGGGGCAGGGGGGTTCACCCCTCCACTTT
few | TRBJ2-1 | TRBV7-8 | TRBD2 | CASSLAPGGSSYNEQFF | TGTGCCAGCAGCTTAGCGCCGGGGGGGAGCTCCTACAATGAGCAGTTCTTC
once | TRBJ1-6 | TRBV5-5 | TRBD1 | CATGTENSPLHF | TGTGCCACCGGGACAGAGAATTCACCCCTCCACTTT
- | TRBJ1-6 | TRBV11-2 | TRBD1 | CASSLGAGGGNSPLHF | TGTGCCAGCAGCTTAGGAGCAGGGGGCGGGAATTCACCCCTCCACTTT
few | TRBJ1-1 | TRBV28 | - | CASTPPHREGEDTEAFF | TGTGCCAGCACCCCACCCCACCGCGAGGGGGAAGACACTGAAGCTTTCTTT
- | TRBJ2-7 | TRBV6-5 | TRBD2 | CASRDSGVSYEQYF | TGTGCCAGCAGGGATAGCGGGGTTTCCTACGAGCAGTACTTC
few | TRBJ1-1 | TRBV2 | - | CASSEDDRYEAFF | TGTGCCAGCAGTGAGGACGACAGGTATGAAGCTTTCTTT
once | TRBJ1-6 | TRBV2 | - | CASSALRDSPLHF | TGTGCCAGCAGTGCTCTCCGGGATTCACCCCTCCACTTT
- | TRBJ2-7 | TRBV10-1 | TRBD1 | CASSSLDRGYEQYF | TGCGCCAGCAGTTCCCTGGACAGGGGGTACGAGCAGTACTTC
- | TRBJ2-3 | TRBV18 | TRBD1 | CASSPLGQGVTDTQYF | TGTGCCAGCTCACCCCTGGGACAGGGGGTCACAGATACGCAGTATTTT
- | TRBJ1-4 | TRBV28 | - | CASSLRGRGGSGEKLFF | TGTGCCAGCAGCCTAAGGGGTCGAGGGGGATCGGGTGAAAAACTGTTTTTT
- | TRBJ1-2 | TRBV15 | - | CATSRVLGPNYGYTF | TGTGCCACCAGCAGAGTTCTAGGCCCTAACTATGGCTACACCTTC
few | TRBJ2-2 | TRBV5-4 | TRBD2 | CASSRGLAGENTGELFF | TGTGCCAGCAGCAGAGGACTAGCGGGAGAAAACACCGGGGAGCTGTTTTTT
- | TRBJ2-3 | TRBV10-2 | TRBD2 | CASSLAGDDTQYF | TGCGCCAGCAGCCTAGCGGGAGACGATACGCAGTATTTT
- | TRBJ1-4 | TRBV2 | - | CASSDGLTNEKLFF | TGTGCCAGCAGTGACGGACTCACTAATGAAAAACTGTTTTTT
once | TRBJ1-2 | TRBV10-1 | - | CASSESEGDRYGYTF | TGCGCCAGCAGTGAGTCGGAGGGCGACCGCTATGGCTACACCTTC
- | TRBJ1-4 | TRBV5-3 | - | CARSLGREGNEKLFF | TGTGCCAGAAGCTTGGGAAGGGAGGGTAATGAAAAACTGTTTTTT
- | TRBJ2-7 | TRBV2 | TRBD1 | CASQGQVTYEQYF | TGTGCCAGCCAGGGACAGGTTACCTACGAGCAGTACTTC
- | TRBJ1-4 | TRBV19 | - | CASSTGEATNEKLFF | TGTGCCAGTAGTACAGGGGAAGCAACTAATGAAAAACTGTTTTTT
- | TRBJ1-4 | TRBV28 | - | CASSRDRTNEKLFF | TGTGCCAGCAGTCGAGACAGAACTAATGAAAAACTGTTTTTT
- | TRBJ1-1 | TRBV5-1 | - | CASSPLGGVGHTEAFF | TGCGCCAGCAGCCCGCTGGGGGGGGTTGGTCACACTGAAGCTTTCTTT
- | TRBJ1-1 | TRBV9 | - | CASSAALGANTEAFF | TGTGCCAGCAGCGCAGCTTTGGGGGCGAACACTGAAGCTTTCTTT
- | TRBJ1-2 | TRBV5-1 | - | CASTEKGGANYGYTF | TGCGCCAGCACCGAGAAAGGGGGAGCTAACTATGGCTACACCTTC
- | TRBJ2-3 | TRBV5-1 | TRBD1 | CASSWTGGTDTQYF | TGCGCCAGCAGCTGGACAGGGGGCACAGATACGCAGTATTTT
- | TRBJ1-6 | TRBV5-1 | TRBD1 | CASSFGTGESPLHF | TGCGCCAGCAGCTTCGGGACAGGGGAGTCACCCCTCCACTTT
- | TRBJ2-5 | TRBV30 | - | CAWSRTGIRETQYF | TGTGCCTGGAGCCGAACAGGGATTAGAGAGACCCAGTACTTC
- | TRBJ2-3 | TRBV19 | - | CASSISDSRDTQYF | TGTGCCAGTAGTATATCCGATTCACGGGATACGCAGTATTTT
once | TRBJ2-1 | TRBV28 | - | CASIPWSGEDNEQFF | TGTGCCAGCATCCCTTGGTCAGGGGAAGACAATGAGCAGTTCTTC
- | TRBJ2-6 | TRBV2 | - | CARRGSGANVLTF | TGTGCCAGACGCGGCTCTGGGGCCAACGTCCTGACTTTC
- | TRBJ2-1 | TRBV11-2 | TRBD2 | CASSLDFSGSSYNEQFF | TGTGCCAGCAGCTTAGACTTTAGCGGGAGCTCCTACAATGAGCAGTTCTTC
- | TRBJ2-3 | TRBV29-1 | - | CSVVSESGSTDTQYF | TGCAGCGTTGTTTCCGAGTCCGGTAGCACAGATACGCAGTATTTT
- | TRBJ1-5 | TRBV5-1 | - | CASSWDTNQPQHF | TGCGCCAGCAGCTGGGACACTAATCAGCCCCAGCATTTT
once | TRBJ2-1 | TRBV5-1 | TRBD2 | CASSSGTSINEQFF | TGCGCCAGCAGCTCCGGGACTAGTATCAATGAGCAGTTCTTC
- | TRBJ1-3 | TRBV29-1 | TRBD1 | CSVGPGQGAGNTIYF | TGCAGCGTTGGCCCGGGACAGGGGGCTGGAAACACCATATATTTT
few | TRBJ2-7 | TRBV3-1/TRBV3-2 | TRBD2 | CASSPTGTSGMTDEQYF | TGTGCCAGCAGCCCTACAGGGACTAGCGGGATGACGGACGAGCAGTACTTC
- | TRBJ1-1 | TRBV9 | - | CASSVVSENTEAFF | TGTGCCAGCAGCGTAGTATCAGAGAACACTGAAGCTTTCTTT
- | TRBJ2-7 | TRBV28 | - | CASGTSYEQYF | TGTGCCAGCGGGACAAGCTACGAGCAGTACTTC
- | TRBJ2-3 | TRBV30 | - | CAWSPAGSAADTQYF | TGTGCCTGGAGCCCCGCAGGGTCGGCAGCAGATACGCAGTATTTT
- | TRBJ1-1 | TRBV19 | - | CASSSPTRGNTEAFF | TGTGCCAGTAGTTCCCCGACCAGGGGGAACACTGAAGCTTTCTTT
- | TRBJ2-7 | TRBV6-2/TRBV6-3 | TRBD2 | CASSWPGTSGSLQYF | TGTGCCAGCAGTTGGCCCGGGACTAGCGGGAGCCTGCAGTACTTC
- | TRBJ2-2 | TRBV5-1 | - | CASSDARLERNTGELFF | TGCGCCAGCAGCGACGCGAGGCTAGAAAGGAACACCGGGGAGCTGTTTTTT
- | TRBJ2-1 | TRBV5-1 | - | CASATTSANEQFF | TGCGCCAGCGCGACTACATCAGCCAATGAGCAGTTCTTC
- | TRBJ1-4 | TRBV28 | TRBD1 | CASSLPPWDRGLGKLFF | TGTGCCAGCAGTTTACCCCCCTGGGACAGGGGTTTGGGAAAACTGTTTTTT
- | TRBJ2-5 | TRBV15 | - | CATSRDPPSQETQYF | TGTGCCACCAGCAGAGATCCCCCCTCCCAAGAGACCCAGTACTTC
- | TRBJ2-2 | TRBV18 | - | CASSPRILTTGTGELFF | TGTGCCAGCTCACCGCGGATACTAACGACGGGGACCGGGGAGCTGTTTTTT
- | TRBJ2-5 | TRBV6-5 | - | CASSSTTGRAGETQYF | TGTGCCAGCAGTTCCACGACAGGGCGTGCGGGGGAGACCCAGTACTTC
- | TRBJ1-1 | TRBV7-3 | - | CASSPGLGATEAFF | TGTGCCAGCAGCCCGGGACTCGGGGCCACTGAAGCTTTCTTT
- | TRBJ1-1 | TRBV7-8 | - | CASSLGRVLNTEAFF | TGTGCCAGCAGCTTAGGCAGGGTGCTGAACACTGAAGCTTTCTTT
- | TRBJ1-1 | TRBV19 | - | CASNVRRDTEAFF | TGTGCCAGTAATGTGAGGAGAGACACTGAAGCTTTCTTT
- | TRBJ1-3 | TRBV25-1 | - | CASSEFRTASGNTIYF | TGTGCCAGCAGTGAGTTCCGGACAGCCTCTGGAAACACCATATATTTT